The present TCR beta chain was sequenced within a study of T cell responses to AZD1222 COVID-19 vaccine. Study-level information: Analyses pooled second doses at about 4 or about 12 weeks. Study-level points and caveats: Spike-spanning, vaccine-associated CD4 TCRs were dominant at 160-218 and 743-854. Clonal diversity was possibly underestimated, and white British individuals and females predominated among donors. All repertoire sampling was performed exclusively after the peak T cell response.

The assay was immunoSEQ multiplex PCR, and TCRdb's table has in-frame clones only and misses some. The table includes around 130,000 clones, around 90% detected once. A remark on this clone: Its specificity is unknown.

Germline V gene lookup returns CDR1 MRHNA and CDR2 SNTAGT. This CDR3 spans 13 amino acids. The V gene lost 5 bases and the J gene lost 7 bases, with 12 bases spanning the gap. The origin of this receptor is an adult in good health. The sequences come from peripheral blood, collected on day 0 of AZD1222 vaccination. The chain recombines TRBV6-4 with TRBJ1-5; a weak D match, TRBD1 (6 bases). CDR3 loop: CASSPEGGQPQHF. As DNA, the CDR3 is TGTGCCAGCAGTCCGGAGGGGGGACAGCCCCAGCATTTT.